This T cell receptor (beta chain) emerged from a study of blood T cell repertoires in COVID-19. Study in general: Acute and convalescent COVID-19 specimens originated in the United States, Italy and Spain. Nucleic acid was either cDNA or gDNA, and it came from T cells, B-cell-depleted T cells, or PBMCs.

How the authors handled the data: It was from reference gene primer amplification that nucleated cell counts were estimated. TCRdb keeps only in-frame clones here, not all; method: immunoSEQ multiplex PCR. V, J and clone size are those of that table, while D and trimming were read from the DNA. In the table there are fewer than 250,000 clones, 85% of which are singletons. The V end was cut by 3 bases, the J end by 5 bases, with 12 bases between. Germline values: CDR1 SGHNT, CDR2 YYREEE (reference sequence). The CDR3 is made up of 13 amino acids. Sequenced sample: peripheral blood. The TCR comes from an older woman with active or convalescent COVID-19. The chain is built from TRBV5-4 and TRBJ2-7, with D tentatively TRBD1 (5 bases). CDR3 nucleotides: TGTGCCAGCAGCTCCAGGGTTGGAAACGAGCAGTACGTC. Its protein product is CASSSRVGNEQYV.